This T cell receptor beta chain was sequenced in a study of T cell changes during pregnancy in multiple sclerosis. TCRdb keeps only in-frame clones here, not all; method: immunoSEQ multiplex PCR. The repertoire includes roughly 40,000 clones, about 85% of them detected once, and roughly 0.87% sits in the top ten. The CDR3 runs to 15 residues. With 5 bases clipped from V and 14 bases from J, the junction kept 15 bases outside the gene matches. The germline V gene encodes CDR1 SNHLY and CDR2 FYNNEI. The rearrangement links TRBV2 to TRBJ1-4; 9 nucleotides match TRBD1. The sequence was collected from a female donor with multiple sclerosis, enrolled in a pregnancy study. The specimen was CD4+ T cells from peripheral blood mononuclear cells, collected after pregnancy. The CDR3: CASSSPGQGVSRLFF. The DNA for the CDR3 is TGTGCCAGCAGTTCCCCGGGACAGGGTGTGTCACGGCTGTTTTTT.